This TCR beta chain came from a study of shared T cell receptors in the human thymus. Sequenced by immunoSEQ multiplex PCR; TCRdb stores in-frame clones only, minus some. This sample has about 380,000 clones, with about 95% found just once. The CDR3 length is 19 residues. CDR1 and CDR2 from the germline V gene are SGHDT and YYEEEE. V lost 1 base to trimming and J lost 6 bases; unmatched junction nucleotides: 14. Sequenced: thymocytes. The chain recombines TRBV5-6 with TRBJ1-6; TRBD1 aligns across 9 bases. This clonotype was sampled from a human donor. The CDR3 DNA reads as TGTGCCAGCAGCTTGTGGGGACAGGGACACCTCTCTTCTAATTCACCCCTCCACTTT. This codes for CASSLWGQGHLSSNSPLHF.